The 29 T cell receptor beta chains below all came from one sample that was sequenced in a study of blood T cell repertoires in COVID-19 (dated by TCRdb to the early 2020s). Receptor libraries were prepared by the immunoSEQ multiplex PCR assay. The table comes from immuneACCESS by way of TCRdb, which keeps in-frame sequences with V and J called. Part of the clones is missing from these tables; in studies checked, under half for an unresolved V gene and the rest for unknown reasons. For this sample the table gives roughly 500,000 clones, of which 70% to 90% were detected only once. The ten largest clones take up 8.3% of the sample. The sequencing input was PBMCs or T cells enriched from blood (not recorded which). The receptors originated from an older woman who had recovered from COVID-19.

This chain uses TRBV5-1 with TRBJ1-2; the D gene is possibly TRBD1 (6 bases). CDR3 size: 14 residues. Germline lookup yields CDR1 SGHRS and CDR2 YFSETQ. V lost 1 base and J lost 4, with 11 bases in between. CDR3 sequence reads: CASSLFQGTYGYTF. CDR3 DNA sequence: TGCGCCAGCAGCTTGTTTCAGGGGACCTATGGCTACACCTTC.

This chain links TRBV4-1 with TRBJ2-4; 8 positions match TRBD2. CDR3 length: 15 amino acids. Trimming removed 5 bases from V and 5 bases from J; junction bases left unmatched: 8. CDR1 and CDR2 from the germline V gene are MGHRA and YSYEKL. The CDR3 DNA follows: TGCGCCAGCAGCAGGACTCCGCGGGGGGAAAACATTCAGTACTTC. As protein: CASSRTPRGENIQYF.

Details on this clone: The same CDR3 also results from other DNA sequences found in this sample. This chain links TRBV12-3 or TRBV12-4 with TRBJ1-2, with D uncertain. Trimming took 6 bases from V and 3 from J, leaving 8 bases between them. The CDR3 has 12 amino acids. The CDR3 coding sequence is TGTGCCAGCAGCTATCTTGACTATGGCTACACCTTC. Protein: CASSYLDYGYTF.

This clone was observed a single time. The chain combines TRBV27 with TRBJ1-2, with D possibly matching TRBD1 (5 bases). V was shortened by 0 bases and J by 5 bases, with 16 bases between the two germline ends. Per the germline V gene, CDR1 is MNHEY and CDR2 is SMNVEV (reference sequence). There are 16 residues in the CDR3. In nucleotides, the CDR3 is TGTGCCAGCAGTTTATCGGGGGGAAGGTTGGATTATGGCTACACCTTC. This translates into CASSLSGGRLDYGYTF.

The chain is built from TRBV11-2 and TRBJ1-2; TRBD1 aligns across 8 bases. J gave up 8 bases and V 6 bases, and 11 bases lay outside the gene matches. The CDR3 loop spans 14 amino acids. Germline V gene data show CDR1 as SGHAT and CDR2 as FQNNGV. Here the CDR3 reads CASRLTGAQGGYTF. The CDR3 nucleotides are TGTGCCAGCAGGCTGACAGGGGCCCAGGGAGGCTACACCTTC.

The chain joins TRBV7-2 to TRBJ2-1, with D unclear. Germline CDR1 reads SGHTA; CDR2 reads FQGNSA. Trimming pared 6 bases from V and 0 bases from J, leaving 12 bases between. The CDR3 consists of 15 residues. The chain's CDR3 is CASSSDKSSYNEQFF. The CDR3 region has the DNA TGTGCCAGCAGTTCCGACAAGAGCTCCTACAATGAGCAGTTCTTC.

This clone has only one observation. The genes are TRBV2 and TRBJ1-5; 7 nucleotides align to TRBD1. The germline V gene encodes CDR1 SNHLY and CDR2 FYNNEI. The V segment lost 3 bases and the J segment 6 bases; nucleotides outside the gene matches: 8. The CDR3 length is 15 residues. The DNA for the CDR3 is TGTGCCAGCAGTGAGATCGGTCAGGGGGGTCAGCCCCAGCATTTT. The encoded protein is CASSEIGQGGQPQHF.

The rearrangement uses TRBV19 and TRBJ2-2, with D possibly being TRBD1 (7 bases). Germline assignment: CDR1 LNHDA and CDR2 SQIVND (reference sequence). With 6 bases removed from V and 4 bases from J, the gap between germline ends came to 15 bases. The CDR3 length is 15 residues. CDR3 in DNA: TGTGCCAGTAGGGGGGGACAGCTGAGCACCGGGGAGCTGTTTTTT. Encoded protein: CASRGGQLSTGELFF.

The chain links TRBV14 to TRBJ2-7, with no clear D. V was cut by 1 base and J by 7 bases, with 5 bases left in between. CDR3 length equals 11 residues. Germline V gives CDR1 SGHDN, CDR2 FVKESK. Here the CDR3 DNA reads TGTGCCAGCAGCCAAGCTAGGGAGCAGTACTTC. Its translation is CASSQAREQYF.

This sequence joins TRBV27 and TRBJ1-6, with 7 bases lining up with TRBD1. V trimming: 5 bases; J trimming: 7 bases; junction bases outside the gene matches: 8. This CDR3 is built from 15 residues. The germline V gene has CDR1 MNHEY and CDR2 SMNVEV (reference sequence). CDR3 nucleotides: TGTGCCAGCAGTATCCGGGACAGTGCGAATTCACCCCTCCACTTT. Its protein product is CASSIRDSANSPLHF.

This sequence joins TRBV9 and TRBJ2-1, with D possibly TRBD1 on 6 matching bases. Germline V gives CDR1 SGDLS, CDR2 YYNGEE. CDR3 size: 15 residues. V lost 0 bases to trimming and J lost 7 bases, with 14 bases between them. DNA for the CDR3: TGTGCCAGCAGCGTAGCTATTGGTCAGGGGAATGAGCAGTTCTTC. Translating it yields CASSVAIGQGNEQFF. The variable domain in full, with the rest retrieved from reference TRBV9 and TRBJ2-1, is DSGVTQTPKHLITATGQRVTLRCSPRSGDLSVYWYQQSLDQGLQFLIQYYNGEERAKGNILERFSAQQFPDLHSELNLSSLELGDSALYFCASSVAIGQGNEQFFGPGTRLTVL.

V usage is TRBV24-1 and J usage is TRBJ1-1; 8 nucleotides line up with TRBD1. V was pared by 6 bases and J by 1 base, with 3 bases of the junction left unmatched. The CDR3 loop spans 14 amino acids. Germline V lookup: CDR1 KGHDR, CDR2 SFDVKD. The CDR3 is CATSQGAKNTEAFF. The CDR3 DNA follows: TGTGCCACCAGTCAGGGGGCTAAGAACACTGAAGCTTTCTTT.

The CDR3 protein is CASSPQLGRGSPLHF. Written as DNA, the CDR3 is TGTGCCAGTTCACCTCAATTGGGGAGAGGTTCACCCCTCCACTTT. The rearrangement links TRBV19 to TRBJ1-6, with unresolved D. The CDR3 has 15 amino acids. Germline V gives CDR1 LNHDA, CDR2 SQIVND (reference sequence). Trimming took 8 bases from V and 9 from J, leaving 20 bases between them.

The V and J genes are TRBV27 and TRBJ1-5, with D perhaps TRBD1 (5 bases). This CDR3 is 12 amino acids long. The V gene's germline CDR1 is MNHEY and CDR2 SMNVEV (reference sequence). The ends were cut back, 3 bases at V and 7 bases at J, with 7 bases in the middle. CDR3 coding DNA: TGTGCCAGCAGTTTCGGGGGACAGCCCCAGCATTTT. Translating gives CASSFGGQPQHF.

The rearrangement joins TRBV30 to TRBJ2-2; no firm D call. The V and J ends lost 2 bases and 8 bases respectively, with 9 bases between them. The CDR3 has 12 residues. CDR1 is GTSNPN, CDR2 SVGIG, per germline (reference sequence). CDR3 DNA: TGTGCCTGGAGTCTAGTGGAGGGGGAGCTGTTTTTT. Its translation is CAWSLVEGELFF.

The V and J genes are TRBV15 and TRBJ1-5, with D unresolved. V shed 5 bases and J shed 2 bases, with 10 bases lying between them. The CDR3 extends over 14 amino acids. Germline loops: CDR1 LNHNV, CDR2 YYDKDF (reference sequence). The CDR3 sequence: CATSAGGGNQPQHF. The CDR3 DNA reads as TGTGCCACCAGCGCCGGCGGTGGCAATCAGCCCCAGCATTTT.

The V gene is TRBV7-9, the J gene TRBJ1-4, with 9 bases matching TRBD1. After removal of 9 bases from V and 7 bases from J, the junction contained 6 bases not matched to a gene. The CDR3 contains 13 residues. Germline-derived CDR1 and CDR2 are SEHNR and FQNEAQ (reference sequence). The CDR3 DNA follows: TGTGCCAGTAAGGACAGGGGAGGTGAAAAACTGTTTTTT. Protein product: CASKDRGGEKLFF.

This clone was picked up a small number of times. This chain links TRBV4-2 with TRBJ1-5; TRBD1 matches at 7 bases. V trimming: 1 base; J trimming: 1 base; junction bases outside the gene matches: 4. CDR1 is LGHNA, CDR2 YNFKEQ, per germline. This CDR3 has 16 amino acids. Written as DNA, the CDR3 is TGTGCCAGCAGCCAAGGTGACAGGGAGAGCAATCAGCCCCAGCATTTT. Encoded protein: CASSQGDRESNQPQHF.

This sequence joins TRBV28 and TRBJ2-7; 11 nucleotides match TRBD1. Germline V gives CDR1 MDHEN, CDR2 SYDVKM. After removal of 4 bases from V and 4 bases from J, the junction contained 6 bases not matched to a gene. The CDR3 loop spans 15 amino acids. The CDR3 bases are TGTGCCAGCAGTTCCACCGGACAGGGGGCGTACGAGCAGTACGTC. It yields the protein CASSSTGQGAYEQYV.

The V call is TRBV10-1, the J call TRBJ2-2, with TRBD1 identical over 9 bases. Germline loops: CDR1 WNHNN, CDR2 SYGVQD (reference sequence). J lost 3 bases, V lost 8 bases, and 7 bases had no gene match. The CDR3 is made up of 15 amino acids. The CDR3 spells CASGEDRGDTGELFF. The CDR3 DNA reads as TGCGCCAGCGGGGAGGACAGGGGCGACACCGGGGAGCTGTTTTTT.

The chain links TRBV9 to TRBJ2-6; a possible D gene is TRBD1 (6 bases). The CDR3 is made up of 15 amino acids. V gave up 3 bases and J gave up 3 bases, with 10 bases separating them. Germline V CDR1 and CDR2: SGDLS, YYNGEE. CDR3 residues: CASSATGGGANVLTF. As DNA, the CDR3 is TGTGCCAGCAGCGCGACAGGCGGTGGGGCCAACGTCCTGACTTTC.

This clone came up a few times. CDR3 in DNA: TGTGCCAGCAGCCTTGTTACTAGCGGGGGGAGTGAGCAGTTCTTC. It encodes CASSLVTSGGSEQFF. This chain uses TRBV3-1 (or the pseudogene TRBV3-2) with TRBJ2-1; 12 nucleotides align to TRBD2. Germline V CDR1 and CDR2: LGHDT, YNNKEL (reference sequence). Trimming took 4 bases from V and 9 from J; bases not matched to a gene: 7. The CDR3 totals 15 residues.

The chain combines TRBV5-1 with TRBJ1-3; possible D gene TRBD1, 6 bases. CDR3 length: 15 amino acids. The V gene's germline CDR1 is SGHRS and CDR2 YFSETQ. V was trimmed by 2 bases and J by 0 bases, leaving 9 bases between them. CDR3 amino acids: CASSFLGASGNTIYF. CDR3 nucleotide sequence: TGCGCCAGCAGCTTTCTGGGGGCCTCTGGAAACACCATATATTTT.

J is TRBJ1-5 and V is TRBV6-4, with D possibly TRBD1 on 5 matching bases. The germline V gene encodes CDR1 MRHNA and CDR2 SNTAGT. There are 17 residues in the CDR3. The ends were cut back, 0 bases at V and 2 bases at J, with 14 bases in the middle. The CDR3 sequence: CASSDSMEGSGNQPQHF. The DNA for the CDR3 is TGTGCCAGCAGTGACTCGATGGAGGGGAGCGGCAATCAGCCCCAGCATTTT.

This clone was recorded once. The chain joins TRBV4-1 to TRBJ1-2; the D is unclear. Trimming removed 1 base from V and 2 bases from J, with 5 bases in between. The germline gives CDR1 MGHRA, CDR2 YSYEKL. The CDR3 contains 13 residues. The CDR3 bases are TGCGCCAGCAGCCAAGGGGAGAACTATGGCTACACCTTC. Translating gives CASSQGENYGYTF.

The DNA of the CDR3 is TGTGCCAGCAGGGTGTCAGTCGGGGAGCTGTTTTTT. This sequence encodes CASRVSVGELFF. The V and J genes are TRBV6-6 and TRBJ2-2; no firm D call. CDR1 is MNHNY and CDR2 is SVGAGI in the germline V gene (reference sequence). V was cut by 6 bases and J by 7 bases, with 9 bases left in between. This CDR3 contains 12 residues.

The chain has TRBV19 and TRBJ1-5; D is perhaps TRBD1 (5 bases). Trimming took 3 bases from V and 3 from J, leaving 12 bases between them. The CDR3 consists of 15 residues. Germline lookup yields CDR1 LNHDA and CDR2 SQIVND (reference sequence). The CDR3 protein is CASSISVTVNQPQHF. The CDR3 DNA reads TGTGCCAGTAGTATTTCAGTGACAGTCAATCAGCCCCAGCATTTT.

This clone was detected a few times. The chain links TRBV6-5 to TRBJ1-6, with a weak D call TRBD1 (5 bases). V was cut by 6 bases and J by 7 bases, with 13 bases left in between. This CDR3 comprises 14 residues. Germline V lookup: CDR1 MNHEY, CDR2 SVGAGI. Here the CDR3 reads CASSDIYRNSPLHF. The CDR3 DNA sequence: TGTGCCAGCAGCGACATCTACAGGAATTCACCCCTCCACTTT.

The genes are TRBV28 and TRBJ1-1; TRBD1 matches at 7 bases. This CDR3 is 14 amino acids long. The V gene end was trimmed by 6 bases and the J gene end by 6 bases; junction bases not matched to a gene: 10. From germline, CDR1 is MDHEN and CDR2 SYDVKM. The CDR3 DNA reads TGTGCCAGCAGCCAGGGGGGAACGAGCGCTGAAGCTTTCTTT. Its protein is CASSQGGTSAEAFF.